The source of this TCR beta chain is a study of Ad26.COV2.S vaccination and SARS-CoV-2 variants. Study background: In the COV1001 trial, the donor was in the Ad26.COV2.S arm.

Germline V lookup: CDR1 SGDLS, CDR2 YYNGEE. The V and J ends lost 0 bases and 0 bases, in that order; junction bases with no gene match: 0. The CDR3 contains 14 residues. Measured with immunoSEQ multiplex PCR; TCRdb has only the in-frame clones, and not every one. Among under 500,000 clones listed, approximately 92% were seen once. As to treatment: some 20 received Ad26.COV2.S at low or high dose, single or two shots; roughly five received placebo; per-sample allocation not given. On day 63 after the first injection, vaccine and placebo recipients gave samples. This vaccine is an Ad26 vector that expresses the Wuhan-strain SARS-CoV-2 spike.

The chain uses TRBV9 and TRBJ2-7; TRBD2 matches at 7 bases. The TCR originated in a person between 18 and 59 years old who received the Ad26.COV2.S COVID-19 vaccine or a placebo. Source: peripheral blood, taken in a trial of Ad26.COV2.S vaccine versus placebo. The chain's CDR3 is CASSVERGSYEQYF. CDR3 in DNA: TGTGCCAGCAGCGTAGAGCGGGGCTCCTACGAGCAGTACTTC.